Listed below are T cell receptor beta chains from one sample, sequenced in a study of blood T cell repertoires in COVID-19. Clones were read by immunoSEQ multiplex PCR, and TCRdb kept only the in-frame ones, dropping some. The sample has under 50,000 clones, 80% to 95% seen once. Sequencing used peripheral blood. These receptor sequences come from a man in his 60s with COVID-19, enrolled during active disease. CDR3s include the opening cysteine and the closing phenylalanine or tryptophan. The D gene is left open where the match is weak. For some rows the clone size is stated as once, few or many, or as a class when expanded; others skip it.

CDR3nt: TGTGCCAGCAGCCCCGCGGGTTTCCCTGAAGCTTTCTTT; CDR3aa: CASSPAGFPEAFF; d_gene: NA; j_gene: TRBJ1-1; abundance: NA; v_gene: TRBV7-9
CDR3nt: TGTGCCAGCAGTTCCCCGGACAGGTCAGGGGGGTCCCAGCATTTT; CDR3aa: CASSSPDRSGGSQHF; d_gene: TRBD1; j_gene: TRBJ1-5; abundance: NA; v_gene: TRBV6-6
CDR3nt: TGTGCCAGTAGTAGACTAGCGGGGGTCTCCGGGGAGCTGTTTTTT; CDR3aa: CASSRLAGVSGELFF; d_gene: TRBD2; j_gene: TRBJ2-2; abundance: NA; v_gene: TRBV19
CDR3nt: TGTGCCAGCCCTGGGACTAGCGGGGCGCTCGGTGAGCAGTTCTTC; CDR3aa: CASPGTSGALGEQFF; d_gene: TRBD2; j_gene: TRBJ2-1; abundance: NA; v_gene: TRBV6-5
CDR3nt: TGTGCCAGCAGTTTATCCACAGGGCCATACGAGCAGTACTTC; CDR3aa: CASSLSTGPYEQYF; d_gene: NA; j_gene: TRBJ2-7; abundance: once; v_gene: TRBV27
CDR3nt: TGTGCCAGCAGTTTATCTGGTCCGGCTAGCACCGGGGAGCTGTTTTTT; CDR3aa: CASSLSGPASTGELFF; d_gene: NA; j_gene: TRBJ2-2; abundance: NA; v_gene: TRBV27
CDR3nt: TGTGCCAGCAGCCCCGGACATTTGAACACTGAAGCTTTCTTT; CDR3aa: CASSPGHLNTEAFF; d_gene: NA; j_gene: TRBJ1-1; abundance: NA; v_gene: TRBV3-1/TRBV3-2
CDR3nt: TGCGCCAGCAGCCAAAGAGGGGGAACTAATTTAGGCGGGAATTCACCCCTCCACTTT; CDR3aa: CASSQRGGTNLGGNSPLHF; d_gene: NA; j_gene: TRBJ1-6; abundance: NA; v_gene: TRBV4-1
CDR3nt: TGTGCCATCAGTGAAGGGGGGGACCATGAGCAGTTCTTC; CDR3aa: CAISEGGDHEQFF; d_gene: NA; j_gene: TRBJ2-1; abundance: NA; v_gene: TRBV10-3
CDR3nt: TGCGCCAGCAGCCAAGCGGTAGACTACAATGAGCAGTTCTTC; CDR3aa: CASSQAVDYNEQFF; d_gene: NA; j_gene: TRBJ2-1; abundance: NA; v_gene: TRBV4-1
CDR3nt: TGTGCCAGCAGCTTAACTAGAACTGAAGCTTTCTTT; CDR3aa: CASSLTRTEAFF; d_gene: NA; j_gene: TRBJ1-1; abundance: NA; v_gene: TRBV7-2
CDR3nt: TGTGCCAGCGGCGAGCGTTATCCGGGTCCCCGTCTTCCCCTCCACTTT; CDR3aa: CASGERYPGPRLPLHF; d_gene: NA; j_gene: TRBJ1-6; abundance: once; v_gene: TRBV25-1
CDR3nt: TGCGCCAGCAGCGGGCCACAGGGGCCCTCCTACGAGCAGTACTTC; CDR3aa: CASSGPQGPSYEQYF; d_gene: TRBD1; j_gene: TRBJ2-7; abundance: NA; v_gene: TRBV5-1
CDR3nt: TGTGCCACCAGCATTGCGTCAGGGCCGCGCTATGGCTACACCTTC; CDR3aa: CATSIASGPRYGYTF; d_gene: NA; j_gene: TRBJ1-2; abundance: NA; v_gene: TRBV15
CDR3nt: TGTGCCAGCAGTTTATGGCTAGCGGGAGACGGAAATCAGTTCTTC; CDR3aa: CASSLWLAGDGNQFF; d_gene: TRBD2; j_gene: TRBJ2-1; abundance: NA; v_gene: TRBV6-2/TRBV6-3
CDR3nt: TGCGCCAGCAGCTTGCAGGGGTTGTCGAACACCGGGGAGCTGTTTTTT; CDR3aa: CASSLQGLSNTGELFF; d_gene: NA; j_gene: TRBJ2-2; abundance: NA; v_gene: TRBV5-1
CDR3nt: TGTGCCAGTAGTAACGAGGCAGGGTGGGACAATGAGCAGTTCTTC; CDR3aa: CASSNEAGWDNEQFF; d_gene: NA; j_gene: TRBJ2-1; abundance: NA; v_gene: TRBV19
CDR3nt: TGTGCCAGTAGTATAGATGTCCCGGGACTGATTAACTATGGCTACACCTTC; CDR3aa: CASSIDVPGLINYGYTF; d_gene: NA; j_gene: TRBJ1-2; abundance: NA; v_gene: TRBV19
CDR3nt: TGTGCCACCAGTGACCCCACCGGGACTAGCGGGAAGAATGAGCAGTTCTTC; CDR3aa: CATSDPTGTSGKNEQFF; d_gene: TRBD2; j_gene: TRBJ2-1; abundance: NA; v_gene: TRBV24-1
CDR3nt: TGTGCCAGCTCACCTAGCAGGGGCTCTGGAAACACCATATATTTT; CDR3aa: CASSPSRGSGNTIYF; d_gene: NA; j_gene: TRBJ1-3; abundance: NA; v_gene: TRBV18
CDR3nt: TGTGCCAGCTCACGGGACACCTCCTACGAGCAGTACTTC; CDR3aa: CASSRDTSYEQYF; d_gene: NA; j_gene: TRBJ2-7; abundance: NA; v_gene: TRBV18
CDR3nt: TGCGCCAGCGGGGACCCGGGACAAATCTATGGCTACACCTTC; CDR3aa: CASGDPGQIYGYTF; d_gene: NA; j_gene: TRBJ1-2; abundance: once; v_gene: TRBV5-1
CDR3nt: TGCGCCAGCAGAAGACGGGGGAATGAAAAACTGTTTTTT; CDR3aa: CASRRRGNEKLFF; d_gene: NA; j_gene: TRBJ1-4; abundance: NA; v_gene: TRBV10-2
CDR3nt: TGTGCCAGCAGCTTCACAGGGGTGGATACGCAGTATTTT; CDR3aa: CASSFTGVDTQYF; d_gene: TRBD1; j_gene: TRBJ2-3; abundance: once; v_gene: TRBV11-2
CDR3nt: TGTGCCAGCAGCGTAGGGGGACAGCAAGAGACCCAGTACTTC; CDR3aa: CASSVGGQQETQYF; d_gene: TRBD1; j_gene: TRBJ2-5; abundance: NA; v_gene: TRBV9
CDR3nt: TGTGCCAGTAGGCGACCGGGAGTCTCGACTGGCTACACCTTC; CDR3aa: CASRRPGVSTGYTF; d_gene: NA; j_gene: TRBJ1-2; abundance: NA; v_gene: TRBV19
CDR3nt: TGCGCCAGCAGCTTGGGGCGGGGGGGCCCTTACGAGCAGTACTTC; CDR3aa: CASSLGRGGPYEQYF; d_gene: TRBD2; j_gene: TRBJ2-7; abundance: NA; v_gene: TRBV5-1
CDR3nt: TGCAGCGTTCTCCTAGGAGCTAACTATGGCTACACCTTC; CDR3aa: CSVLLGANYGYTF; d_gene: NA; j_gene: TRBJ1-2; abundance: NA; v_gene: TRBV29-1
CDR3nt: TGTGCCAGCTCACCTCAGGGGGCAATGGCTAATGAAAAACTGTTTTTT; CDR3aa: CASSPQGAMANEKLFF; d_gene: TRBD1; j_gene: TRBJ1-4; abundance: NA; v_gene: TRBV18
CDR3nt: TGCGCCAGCAGCTTGTTGGCAGGGAAATACAATGAGCAGTTCTTC; CDR3aa: CASSLLAGKYNEQFF; d_gene: NA; j_gene: TRBJ2-1; abundance: NA; v_gene: TRBV5-1
CDR3nt: TGTGCCAGCAGCAACCGACAGGGGATAAACTATGGCTACACCTTC; CDR3aa: CASSNRQGINYGYTF; d_gene: TRBD1; j_gene: TRBJ1-2; abundance: NA; v_gene: TRBV5-6
CDR3nt: TGTGCCAGCAGCCGAGGAGGCAGCAATCAGCCCCAGCATTTT; CDR3aa: CASSRGGSNQPQHF; d_gene: NA; j_gene: TRBJ1-5; abundance: NA; v_gene: TRBV27
CDR3nt: TGTGCCAGCAGCTCTGCGGATGACTACGAGCAGTACTTC; CDR3aa: CASSSADDYEQYF; d_gene: NA; j_gene: TRBJ2-7; abundance: NA; v_gene: TRBV5-4
CDR3nt: TGTGCCAGCAGCCACAGTACAGGGGGCCGCAGGGAGTTCTTC; CDR3aa: CASSHSTGGRREFF; d_gene: TRBD1; j_gene: TRBJ2-1; abundance: NA; v_gene: TRBV3-1/TRBV3-2
CDR3nt: TGTGCCAAGTCGCCGGTAGCTAACTATGGCTACACCTTC; CDR3aa: CAKSPVANYGYTF; d_gene: NA; j_gene: TRBJ1-2; abundance: NA; v_gene: TRBV19
CDR3nt: TGTGCCAGCAGCTTAGGTTTAGCGGGAGGAGGCACAGATACGCAGTATTTT; CDR3aa: CASSLGLAGGGTDTQYF; d_gene: TRBD2; j_gene: TRBJ2-3; abundance: once; v_gene: TRBV11-2
CDR3nt: TGTGCCAGCAGCCAAGATCTAATTCTAGCGGGGGAAGATACGCAGTATTTT; CDR3aa: CASSQDLILAGEDTQYF; d_gene: TRBD2; j_gene: TRBJ2-3; abundance: NA; v_gene: TRBV14
CDR3nt: TGTGCCAGCGGCTCCGCCGGGGGACAGGGGGATGAAAAACTGTTTTTT; CDR3aa: CASGSAGGQGDEKLFF; d_gene: TRBD1; j_gene: TRBJ1-4; abundance: NA; v_gene: TRBV11-1
CDR3nt: TGTGCCAGCAGCCCCCATCAAACCGGGGAGCTGTTTTTT; CDR3aa: CASSPHQTGELFF; d_gene: NA; j_gene: TRBJ2-2; abundance: NA; v_gene: TRBV6-2/TRBV6-3
CDR3nt: TGTGCCAGCAGCTTAGTCGCAGGGGGCACCTATGAAGCTTTCTTT; CDR3aa: CASSLVAGGTYEAFF; d_gene: TRBD1; j_gene: TRBJ1-1; abundance: NA; v_gene: TRBV11-2
CDR3nt: TGCGCCAGCAGCGGCCGGGCCGAGGGTGAGCAGTTCTTC; CDR3aa: CASSGRAEGEQFF; d_gene: NA; j_gene: TRBJ2-1; abundance: NA; v_gene: TRBV4-3
CDR3nt: TGTGCCAGCAGTGGACAGGGCCTATCTAGCAATCAGCCCCAGCATTTT; CDR3aa: CASSGQGLSSNQPQHF; d_gene: TRBD1; j_gene: TRBJ1-5; abundance: NA; v_gene: TRBV28
CDR3nt: TGTGCCAGTAGTAACACACGTTTATTGTACTTC; CDR3aa: CASSNTRLLYF; d_gene: NA; j_gene: TRBJ2-7; abundance: NA; v_gene: TRBV19
CDR3nt: TGTGCCAGTACCCCCCGATCCCCCCAGACACAGGCCGACTCTGGAAACACCATATATTTT; CDR3aa: CASTPRSPQTQADSGNTIYF; d_gene: NA; j_gene: TRBJ1-3; abundance: NA; v_gene: TRBV19
CDR3nt: TGTGCCAGTAGTACCGGACTAGCGGGCCGCACAGATACGCAGTATTTT; CDR3aa: CASSTGLAGRTDTQYF; d_gene: TRBD2; j_gene: TRBJ2-3; abundance: NA; v_gene: TRBV19
CDR3nt: TGCGCCAGCAGTGAACGGCAGGGGGGCGTACGAACGTTCTTC; CDR3aa: CASSERQGGVRTFF; d_gene: NA; j_gene: TRBJ2-1; abundance: NA; v_gene: TRBV10-2
CDR3nt: TGTGCCTGGAGTGTAGCGGTCCCACATGGCTACACCTTC; CDR3aa: CAWSVAVPHGYTF; d_gene: NA; j_gene: TRBJ1-2; abundance: NA; v_gene: TRBV30
CDR3nt: TGTGCCTGGTTACCCGGACAGTATAATTCACCCCTCCACTTT; CDR3aa: CAWLPGQYNSPLHF; d_gene: NA; j_gene: TRBJ1-6; abundance: few; v_gene: TRBV30
CDR3nt: TGTGCCAGCAGTTTGGTGATGCGGAACCAGGAGCAGTACTTC; CDR3aa: CASSLVMRNQEQYF; d_gene: NA; j_gene: TRBJ2-7; abundance: NA; v_gene: TRBV28
CDR3nt: TGCGCCAGCAGCCACGGGACTAGCGGCAGATACGAGCAGTACTTC; CDR3aa: CASSHGTSGRYEQYF; d_gene: TRBD2; j_gene: TRBJ2-7; abundance: NA; v_gene: TRBV5-1
CDR3nt: TGTGCCAGCAGTGTTCACAGGGGAGGAACCGGGGAGCTGTTTTTT; CDR3aa: CASSVHRGGTGELFF; d_gene: NA; j_gene: TRBJ2-2; abundance: NA; v_gene: TRBV2
CDR3nt: TGTGCCAGCAGTGCCGACAGGCACGGCAATCAGCCCCAGCATTTT; CDR3aa: CASSADRHGNQPQHF; d_gene: NA; j_gene: TRBJ1-5; abundance: NA; v_gene: TRBV2
CDR3nt: TGTGCCAGCAGCCCAAGACTCGGGACTACTACAGATACGCAGTATTTT; CDR3aa: CASSPRLGTTTDTQYF; d_gene: TRBD2; j_gene: TRBJ2-3; abundance: NA; v_gene: TRBV5-5
CDR3nt: TGTGCCAGCAGTTACTCAGGGGAAAATCAGCCCCAGCATTTT; CDR3aa: CASSYSGENQPQHF; d_gene: NA; j_gene: TRBJ1-5; abundance: NA; v_gene: TRBV6-5
CDR3nt: TGTGCCAGCAGCAGGGACAGGGGGCGCGGGATCTACAATGAGCAGTTCTTC; CDR3aa: CASSRDRGRGIYNEQFF; d_gene: TRBD1; j_gene: TRBJ2-1; abundance: NA; v_gene: TRBV5-6
CDR3nt: TGCGCCAGCAGTCGGGACAGGGGCACCGGGGAGCTGTTTTTT; CDR3aa: CASSRDRGTGELFF; d_gene: TRBD1; j_gene: TRBJ2-2; abundance: NA; v_gene: TRBV4-1
CDR3nt: TGCAGCGTGACCGGGGGGCCTAGCTACGAGCAGTACTTC; CDR3aa: CSVTGGPSYEQYF; d_gene: NA; j_gene: TRBJ2-7; abundance: NA; v_gene: TRBV29-1
CDR3nt: TGTGCCAGCAGTTACTCAGTCCAGGGGCAGTACTTC; CDR3aa: CASSYSVQGQYF; d_gene: NA; j_gene: TRBJ2-7; abundance: NA; v_gene: TRBV6-2/TRBV6-3